The sequence of this T cell receptor beta chain was determined in a study of CD8+ T cells in alopecia areata. Study-level background: Using the percentage of affected scalp area, treated patients' severity was scored.

V lost 6 bases and J lost 0, with 8 bases in between. This CDR3 is 12 amino acids long. The germline CDR1 and CDR2 sequences are SQVTM and ANQGSEA. Extracted from the samples, RNA was reverse transcribed into cDNA to serve as the sequencing template. Some clones are missing from TCRdb's copy, which holds only in-frame ones; the method was immunoSEQ multiplex PCR. The data hold 90,000 to 150,000 clones, with 50% to 55% observed a single time. Treatment: oral pan-JAK inhibitor, 5-10 mg twice daily. The V and J genes are TRBV29-1 and TRBJ2-5, with D possibly called TRBD1 or TRBD2 (5 bases each). The TCR comes from a human donor with alopecia areata. This sample comprised CD4+ T cells sorted from blood, obtained at week 4, from a patient treated with tofacitinib. The CDR3 coding sequence is TGCAGCGTGGGGACCAACCAAGAGACCCAGTACTTC. Its protein product is CSVGTNQETQYF. The full variable domain, completed using reference TRBV29-1 and TRBJ2-5, is SAVISQKPSRDICQRGTSLTIQCQVDSQVTMMFWYRQQPGQSLTLIATANQGSEATYESGFVIDKFPISRPNLTFSTLTVSNMSPEDSSIYLCSVGTNQETQYFGPGTRLLVL.